Below are 16 T cell receptor beta chains sequenced from a single sample in a study of OX40 agonist ivuxolimab in advanced cancers. The repertoire was sequenced with immunoSEQ multiplex PCR; TCRdb's copy has only in-frame clones and lacks some. Among fewer than 200,000 clones listed, approximately 94% were seen once. The source material was CD4+ or CD8+ T cells sorted from blood, sampled in a trial of the OX40 agonist ivuxolimab. Receptors originate from an adult with an advanced solid tumor such as melanoma, head and neck, liver or kidney cancer.

The V call is TRBV7-2, the J call TRBJ2-1; D possibly corresponds to TRBD2 (6 bases). This CDR3 comprises 16 residues. Trimming took 2 bases from V and 3 from J, leaving 14 bases between them. CDR1 and CDR2 from the germline V gene are SGHTA and FQGNSA. CDR3: CASSLQGTSDYNEQFF. The CDR3 DNA reads TGTGCCAGCAGCTTACAAGGGACTTCCGACTACAATGAGCAGTTCTTC. Complete variable domain (other parts from reference TRBV7-2 and TRBJ2-1): GAGVSQSPSNKVTEKGKDVELRCDPISGHTALYWYRQSLGQGLEFLIYFQGNSAPDKSGLPSDRFSAERTGGSVSTLTIQRTQQEDSAVYLCASSLQGTSDYNEQFFGPGTRLTVL.

V is TRBV10-2 and J is TRBJ2-1; 9 bases line up with TRBD1. CDR1 is WSHSY and CDR2 is SAAADI in the germline V gene. The CDR3 runs 13 residues. J gave up 9 bases and V 4 bases, and 4 bases lay outside the gene matches. CDR3: CASSGDRAGEQFF. The CDR3 nucleotides are TGCGCCAGCAGTGGGGACAGGGCTGGTGAGCAGTTCTTC.

The chain recombines TRBV10-3 with TRBJ2-3; 8 positions agree with TRBD2. This CDR3 contains 18 residues. With 6 bases clipped from V and 2 bases from J, the junction kept 16 bases outside the gene matches. Germline V gene lookup returns CDR1 ENHRY and CDR2 SYGVKD. The chain's CDR3 is CAIRGGGRSPPNTDTQYF. The CDR3 DNA reads TGTGCCATCAGGGGCGGCGGGAGGAGTCCGCCTAACACAGATACGCAGTATTTT.

The CDR3 DNA follows: TGTGCCAGCAGCTTAGGGGAGCATAGGCCCCAGCATTTT. This codes for CASSLGEHRPQHF. V is TRBV7-9 and J is TRBJ1-5; D unclear. From germline, CDR1 is SEHNR and CDR2 FQNEAQ (reference sequence). V gave up 1 base and J gave up 9 bases, with 10 bases separating them. The CDR3 runs 13 residues.

V gene TRBV5-6 combines with J gene TRBJ1-3; possible D gene TRBD1, 6 bases. This CDR3 has 16 residues. Trimming pared 0 bases from V and 3 bases from J, leaving 13 bases between. Per the germline V gene, CDR1 is SGHDT and CDR2 is YYEEEE. For the CDR3, the DNA is TGTGCCAGCAGCTTGGAGACAGGCAGGCTTGGAAACACCATATATTTT. Protein product: CASSLETGRLGNTIYF.

The chain joins TRBV13 to TRBJ2-5, with 9 nucleotides matching TRBD1. The trim removed 2 bases at V and 11 bases at J, leaving 6 bases unmatched. Germline CDR1 and CDR2: PRHDT and FYEKMQ (reference sequence). CDR3 size: 13 residues. Here the CDR3 reads CASSLTGDREQYF. DNA of the CDR3: TGTGCCAGCAGCTTAACAGGGGACAGGGAGCAGTACTTC. Filled out from reference TRBV13 and TRBJ2-5, the complete variable domain reads AAGVIQSPRHLIKEKRETATLKCYPIPRHDTVYWYQQGPGQDPQFLISFYEKMQSDKGSIPDRFSAQQFSDYHSELNMSSLELGDSALYFCASSLTGDREQYFGPGTRLLVL.

The chain combines TRBV27 with TRBJ1-5; a possible D gene is TRBD1 (5 bases). The CDR3 is 14 amino acids. Germline loops: CDR1 MNHEY, CDR2 SMNVEV (reference sequence). Trimming pared 5 bases from V and 8 bases from J, leaving 16 bases between. CDR3: CASSRGTADKPQHF. CDR3 in DNA: TGTGCCAGCAGTCGCGGGACGGCTGATAAGCCCCAGCATTTT.

The chain has TRBV6-1 and TRBJ2-3; 11 bases agree with TRBD2. Germline V gene lookup returns CDR1 MNHNS and CDR2 SASEGT. This CDR3 has 14 residues. V was pared by 7 bases and J by 11 bases, with 11 bases of the junction left unmatched. CDR3: CASTERLLAGEQYF. The DNA of the CDR3 is TGTGCCAGCACCGAGAGATTACTAGCGGGGGAGCAGTATTTT.

The gene calls are TRBV5-1 and TRBJ1-3; D gene unclear. The CDR3 length is 16 residues. CDR1 SGHRS and CDR2 YFSETQ come from the germline V gene. Trimming removed 4 bases at V and 0 bases at J, with 14 bases between. The CDR3 is CASSPTGSSSGNTIYF. The CDR3 DNA is TGCGCCAGCAGCCCCACGGGGAGCAGCTCTGGAAACACCATATATTTT. Using reference TRBV5-1 and TRBJ1-3 for the parts outside the CDR3, the full variable domain is KAGVTQTPRYLIKTRGQQVTLSCSPISGHRSVSWYQQTPGQGLQFLFEYFSETQRNKGNFPGRFSGRQFSNSRSEMNVSTLELGDSALYLCASSPTGSSSGNTIYFGEGSWLTVV.

This clone has only one observation. The chain joins TRBV7-9 to TRBJ1-4; D unclear. V was cut by 1 base and J by 8 bases, with 11 bases left in between. The CDR3 length is 14 residues. Germline lookup yields CDR1 SEHNR and CDR2 FQNEAQ (reference sequence). CDR3 DNA: TGTGCCAGCAGCTTAGAATGGTATCCCGAAAAACTGTTTTTT. Its translation: CASSLEWYPEKLFF.

The chain uses TRBV7-9 and TRBJ2-2; 8 bases map to TRBD1. The CDR3 spans 15 residues. V lost 5 bases, J lost 4 bases, and 6 bases stayed unmatched. Germline CDR1 reads SEHNR; CDR2 reads FQNEAQ (reference sequence). Here the CDR3 reads CASSTGTGATGELFF. The CDR3 coding sequence is TGTGCCAGCAGCACAGGGACAGGCGCCACCGGGGAGCTGTTTTTT.

The gene calls are TRBV2 and TRBJ1-3, with a tentative D call TRBD1 (6 bases). Between the trimmed V and J ends, which lost 7 bases and 3 bases, there was a span of 13 bases. The CDR3 contains 14 residues. CDR1 is SNHLY and CDR2 is FYNNEI in the germline V gene. The CDR3: CASTQGGGGNTIYF. The CDR3 DNA follows: TGTGCCAGCACCCAGGGAGGGGGTGGAAACACCATATATTTT.

The V gene is TRBV7-9, the J gene TRBJ2-3, with 7 bases lining up with TRBD1. V lost 6 bases to trimming and J lost 4 bases; unmatched junction nucleotides: 7. The length of the CDR3 is 14 residues. Germline V CDR1 and CDR2: SEHNR, FQNEAQ (reference sequence). DNA for the CDR3: TGTGCCAGCAGTTTAACAGGGGTGGCAGATACGCAGTATTTT. It encodes CASSLTGVADTQYF.

This clone turned up a few times. CDR3 in DNA: TGTGCCTGGAGTCGACAGGGCATGGGCAATCAGCCCCAGCATTTT. It is translated as CAWSRQGMGNQPQHF. The chain links TRBV30 to TRBJ1-5; 7 positions match TRBD1. Per germline, CDR1 GTSNPN and CDR2 SVGIG (reference sequence). The CDR3 has 15 residues. J gave up 2 bases and V 2 bases, and 6 bases lay outside the gene matches.

The rearrangement uses TRBV4-1 and TRBJ2-5; a possible D gene is TRBD1 (6 bases). The CDR3 contains 14 residues. The germline V gene encodes CDR1 MGHRA and CDR2 YSYEKL. Trimming removed 0 bases at V and 5 bases at J, with 10 bases between. The DNA for the CDR3 is TGCGCCAGCAGCCAAGAGGCCCAGGGGGAGACCCAGTACTTC. Translated, it gives CASSQEAQGETQYF.

The chain is built from TRBV7-9 and TRBJ2-7; 10 bases are a match to TRBD2. Germline CDR1 and CDR2: SEHNR and FQNEAQ (reference sequence). The V gene end was trimmed by 5 bases and the J gene end by 4 bases; junction bases not matched to a gene: 5. This CDR3 comprises 14 residues. CDR3 region: CASSRAGGPYEQYF. CDR3 nucleotide sequence: TGTGCCAGCAGCCGAGCGGGAGGGCCGTACGAGCAGTACTTC.